The next 9 T cell receptor beta chains were all read from a single sample in a study of T cells in localized non-small cell lung cancer. Produced via immunoSEQ multiplex PCR; TCRdb's table is partial and in-frame only. The table lists 2,500 to 3,000 clones, roughly 32% of them singletons. The starting material was lung tumor tissue, obtained before any cancer treatment. Receptors were obtained from a female donor aged 60 or older with stage II squamous cell lung carcinoma.

This chain joins TRBV19 and TRBJ2-2; the match to TRBD1 covers 10 bases. This CDR3 is built from 15 residues. Germline CDR1 and CDR2: LNHDA and SQIVND (reference sequence). The trim removed 3 bases at V and 8 bases at J, leaving 6 bases unmatched. The CDR3 sequence is CASSMTGGASGELFF. CDR3 DNA: TGTGCCAGTAGTATGACAGGGGGCGCGTCAGGGGAGCTGTTTTTT. Full variable domain (missing parts from reference TRBV19 and TRBJ2-2): DGGITQSPKYLFRKEGQNVTLSCEQNLNHDAMYWYRQDPGQGLRLIYYSQIVNDFQKGDIAEGYSVSREKKESFPLTVTSAQKNPTAFYLCASSMTGGASGELFFGEGSRLTVL.

This sequence joins TRBV15 and TRBJ2-2, with D perhaps assigned TRBD1 or TRBD2 (7 bases each). With 0 bases removed from V and 6 bases from J, the gap between germline ends came to 11 bases. In germline, CDR1 is LNHNV, CDR2 YYDKDF (reference sequence). The length of the CDR3 is 15 residues. The CDR3, as DNA: TGTGCCACCAGCAGAGATGCAGGGGGGGCCGGGGAGCTGTTTTTT. Protein product: CATSRDAGGAGELFF.

V and J are TRBV29-1 and TRBJ2-5; a possible D gene is TRBD1 (7 bases). Trimming stripped 4 bases from V and 5 bases from J, with 20 bases between. The CDR3 sequence is 15 residues long. Germline lookup yields CDR1 SQVTM and CDR2 ANQGSEA. The CDR3 here is CSVGVGRGAGETQYF. CDR3 in DNA: TGCAGCGTTGGGGTCGGCAGGGGGGCAGGGGAGACCCAGTACTTC.

This clone was recorded a few times. This chain uses TRBV7-5 with TRBJ2-3; TRBD2, as called in the table, went unchecked against the DNA. TRBV7-5 is marked as a pseudogene. This CDR3 has 14 residues. This CDR3 is CASSRGDFTDTQYF. The CDR3 coding sequence is TGTGCCAGCAGCCGGGGGGACTTCACAGATACGCAGTATTTT.

The chain couples TRBV6-8 to TRBJ2-7; 8 bases map to TRBD1. Germline-derived CDR1 and CDR2 are MNHGY and SAAAGT. This CDR3 contains 14 residues. The junction had 5 bases not matched to a gene; V was cut back by 4 bases and J by 3 bases. In DNA form, the CDR3 reads TGTGCCAGCAGTTCCCAGGACAGGGTCTACGAGCAGTACTTC. It encodes CASSSQDRVYEQYF.

This clone was counted a few times. The rearrangement joins TRBV9 to TRBJ1-6, with D possibly being TRBD1 (5 bases). Germline V lookup: CDR1 SGDLS, CDR2 YYNGEE. The length of the CDR3 is 13 residues. Trimming removed 10 bases from V and 12 bases from J, with 20 bases in between. The CDR3 reads CAFKGEMGIPLHF. CDR3 sequence (DNA): TGTGCCTTTAAAGGGGAAATGGGGATACCCCTCCACTTT. The full variable domain, its missing parts supplied by reference TRBV9 and TRBJ1-6, is DSGVTQTPKHLITATGQRVTLRCSPRSGDLSVYWYQQSLDQGLQFLIQYYNGEERAKGNILERFSAQQFPDLHSELNLSSLELGDSALYFCAFKGEMGIPLHFGNGTRLTVT.

The chain carries TRBV18 and TRBJ2-1; 9 nucleotides align to TRBD1. The J segment lost 8 bases and the V segment lost 0 bases, leaving 8 bases of the junction unmatched. Germline V gene sequence: CDR1 KGHSH, CDR2 LQKENI. CDR3 size: 16 residues. This CDR3 is CASSPPTGGNGDEQFF. The CDR3 nucleotides read TGTGCCAGCTCACCACCAACAGGGGGCAATGGCGATGAGCAGTTCTTC.

The genes are TRBV19 and TRBJ1-1, with 7 nucleotides matching TRBD1. After removal of 5 bases from V and 2 bases from J, the junction contained 2 bases not matched to a gene. From germline, CDR1 is LNHDA and CDR2 SQIVND (reference sequence). CDR3 length equals 13 residues. The CDR3 loop is CASSWDSNTEAFF. The CDR3 DNA reads as TGTGCCAGTAGTTGGGACAGCAACACTGAAGCTTTCTTT.

The rearrangement links TRBV18 to TRBJ2-2, with TRBD2 matching 13 bases. This CDR3 spans 18 amino acids. V dropped 6 bases and J dropped 0; count of bases not matched to a gene: 7. Germline CDR1 and CDR2: KGHSH and LQKENI. DNA for the CDR3: TGTGCCAGCTCGTCCGGGACTAGCGGGGCTTCGAACACCGGGGAGCTGTTTTTT. Protein: CASSSGTSGASNTGELFF.